Here is one T cell receptor (beta chain) with its context. The antigen remains undetermined. The data were obtained in a study of OX40 agonist ivuxolimab in advanced cancers. The CDR3 extends over 11 amino acids. CDR1 SGHDT and CDR2 YYEEEE come from the germline V gene. Between the trimmed V and J ends, which lost 2 bases and 2 bases, there was a span of 2 bases. General study points: Expanded clones belonging to CD8+ T cells outnumbered, on average, those of CD4+.

Clones were sequenced by immunoSEQ multiplex PCR, and TCRdb holds only the in-frame ones, with some missing. Found here are 60,000 or so clones, approximately 94% of them singletons; the top ten hold around 20%. The chain is built from TRBV5-6 and TRBJ2-7, with D unclear. Sequencing used CD4+ or CD8+ T cells sorted from blood, obtained in a trial of the OX40 agonist ivuxolimab. This receptor was taken from an adult with an advanced solid tumor such as melanoma, head and neck, liver or kidney cancer. The CDR3, as DNA: TGTGCCAGCAGCTTCACCTACGAGCAGTACTTC. This encodes CASSFTYEQYF.